This passage covers 15 T cell receptor beta chains from one sample sequenced in a study of cytomegalovirus exposure and HLA in healthy donors. PCR primers comprised 60 Vbeta and 13 Jbeta primers. TCRdb's table, derived via immunoSEQ multiplex PCR, lists solely in-frame clones and lacks some. This sample has approximately 160,000 clones, with around 86% found just once. The specimen was PBMCs. These receptors all come from a girl aged 2-10 years in good health and CMV-seropositive.

The chain combines TRBV4-2 with TRBJ1-1; TRBD1 matches at 8 bases. J lost 2 bases, V lost 4 bases, and 12 bases had no gene match. Germline CDR1 reads LGHNA; CDR2 reads YNFKEQ. This CDR3 has 17 residues. The CDR3 DNA reads TGTGCCAGCAGCCCATTCACAGGGGGTGACTTAAACACTGAAGCTTTCTTT. It specifies CASSPFTGGDLNTEAFF.

V gene TRBV19 combines with J gene TRBJ2-1; 7 bases are shared with TRBD2. Trimming took 2 bases from V and 4 from J; bases not matched to a gene: 2. This CDR3 contains 14 residues. Germline assignment: CDR1 LNHDA and CDR2 SQIVND (reference sequence). The CDR3 nucleotides are TGTGCCAGTAGTATACTAGCGGATTACAATGAGCAGTTCTTC. Its translation: CASSILADYNEQFF.

This clone came up once. This sequence joins TRBV6-5 and TRBJ1-2; possibly TRBD1 for D (5 bases). This CDR3 is built from 13 residues. Germline V gene data show CDR1 as MNHEY and CDR2 as SVGAGI. Trimming stripped 11 bases from V and 4 bases from J, with 17 bases between. The CDR3 region has the DNA TGTGCCGTTGGGGGGGGTTTGGGCTATGGCTACACCTTC. Translation: CAVGGGLGYGYTF.

Only one count was recorded for this clone. The rearrangement uses TRBV4-1 and TRBJ2-6; D is unresolved. The germline V gene encodes CDR1 MGHRA and CDR2 YSYEKL. The CDR3 covers 15 residues. V lost 3 bases, J lost 0 bases, and 6 bases lay in between. The CDR3 loop reads CASSQTGSGANVLTF. In nucleotides, the CDR3 is TGCGCCAGCAGCCAGACTGGCTCTGGGGCCAACGTCCTGACTTTC.

Notes on this clone: At one of its ends the junction is not consistent with the germline gene, which may arise from a read error. The CDR3 protein is CSVEGRGPLSYNEQFF. CDR3 DNA sequence: TGCAGCGTGGAAGGTAGGGGTCCCCTCTCCTACAATGAGCAGTTCTTC. The rearrangement links TRBV29-1 to TRBJ2-1, with a tentative D call TRBD1 (5 bases). Germline CDR1 reads SQVTM; CDR2 reads ANQGSEA. The CDR3 extends over 16 amino acids.

This clone has more than one count but fewer than ten. The rearrangement joins TRBV10-2 to TRBJ1-4; D is undetermined. This CDR3 spans 12 amino acids. Germline CDR1 and CDR2: WSHSY and SAAADI. V was trimmed by 10 bases and J by 5 bases, leaving 11 bases between them. CDR3 sequence (DNA): TGCGCCACCCTCGGCGGAAATGAAAAACTGTTTTTT. Protein product: CATLGGNEKLFF.

The J gene is TRBJ2-4, the V gene TRBV6-1; 7 nucleotides align to TRBD2. Germline CDR1 reads MNHNS; CDR2 reads SASEGT. This CDR3 has 15 amino acids. V shed 5 bases and J 0 bases; nucleotides not matched to a gene: 4. CDR3 amino acids: CASSSSGLAKNIQYF. In nucleotides, the CDR3 is TGTGCCAGCAGTTCTAGCGGATTAGCCAAAAACATTCAGTACTTC.

The chain employs TRBV28 and TRBJ1-2; TRBD1 might be the D (5 bases). V lost 6 bases and J 2 bases, leaving 13 bases between the germline ends. The length of the CDR3 is 14 residues. Germline loops: CDR1 MDHEN, CDR2 SYDVKM. In DNA form, the CDR3 reads TGTGCCAGCAGCCCCGTGGGGGGGAACTATGGCTACACCTTC. This translates into CASSPVGGNYGYTF.

This clone came up once. This chain joins TRBV7-3 and TRBJ2-1, with TRBD2 identical over 8 bases. After removal of 2 bases from V and 7 bases from J, the junction contained 10 bases not matched to a gene. Per the germline V gene, CDR1 is SGHTA and CDR2 is FQGTGA. The CDR3 consists of 16 residues. CDR3 region: CASSLAGGEIENEQFF. The CDR3 nucleotides are TGTGCCAGCAGCTTAGCGGGAGGCGAGATAGAGAATGAGCAGTTCTTC.

The chain recombines TRBV30 with TRBJ2-1, with 9 bases fitting TRBD2. CDR3 length: 13 amino acids. V shed 3 bases and J 5 bases; nucleotides not matched to a gene: 2. Germline-derived CDR1 and CDR2 are GTSNPN and SVGIG (reference sequence). This chain's CDR3 is CAWRIAGDNEQFF. The CDR3 nucleotides read TGTGCCTGGAGAATAGCGGGAGACAATGAGCAGTTCTTC.

V is TRBV27 and J is TRBJ2-7, with D unclear. The germline V and J ends were trimmed by 5 bases and 2 bases, with 13 bases remaining between them. Germline CDR1 and CDR2: MNHEY and SMNVEV (reference sequence). The CDR3 consists of 14 residues. The CDR3 DNA reads as TGTGCCAGCAGTCCAAACTCTTACCCCTACGAGCAGTACTTC. Its protein is CASSPNSYPYEQYF.

The chain uses TRBV5-6 and TRBJ2-7; D gene ambiguous. Trimming left V 2 bases short and J 3 bases short, with 12 bases between. Per germline, CDR1 SGHDT and CDR2 YYEEEE. The CDR3 has 14 amino acids. This chain's CDR3 is CASSLGLVNYEQYF. The CDR3 nucleotides read TGTGCCAGCAGCTTAGGCCTAGTCAACTACGAGCAGTACTTC.

The chain uses TRBV11-2 and TRBJ2-1, with TRBD2 matching 9 bases. CDR1 and CDR2 (germline): SGHAT, FQNNGV. The CDR3 covers 17 residues. Unmatched junction bases numbered 10, after V lost 4 bases and J lost 3 bases. The CDR3 DNA is TGTGCCAGCAGCTCACTAGCGGGCTGGGGAATCTACAATGAGCAGTTCTTC. Translation: CASSSLAGWGIYNEQFF.

The gene calls are TRBV29-1 and TRBJ1-2; maybe TRBD1 (6 bases). The CDR3 is 11 residues long. Germline V gives CDR1 SQVTM, CDR2 ANQGSEA. Between the trimmed V and J ends, which lost 8 bases and 8 bases, there was a span of 15 bases. CDR3 nucleotide sequence: TGCAGCTCAATGACAGGAAGGGGCTACACCTTC. It is translated as CSSMTGRGYTF.

The rearrangement uses TRBV2 and TRBJ2-2; D unclear. Looked up from germline, CDR1 is SNHLY and CDR2 is FYNNEI. V lost 5 bases and J 13 bases, leaving 17 bases between the germline ends. This CDR3 contains 13 residues. CDR3 bases: TGTGCCAGCAGTCCGTCACCCCTTATCGGGCTGTTTTTT. Its protein product is CASSPSPLIGLFF.